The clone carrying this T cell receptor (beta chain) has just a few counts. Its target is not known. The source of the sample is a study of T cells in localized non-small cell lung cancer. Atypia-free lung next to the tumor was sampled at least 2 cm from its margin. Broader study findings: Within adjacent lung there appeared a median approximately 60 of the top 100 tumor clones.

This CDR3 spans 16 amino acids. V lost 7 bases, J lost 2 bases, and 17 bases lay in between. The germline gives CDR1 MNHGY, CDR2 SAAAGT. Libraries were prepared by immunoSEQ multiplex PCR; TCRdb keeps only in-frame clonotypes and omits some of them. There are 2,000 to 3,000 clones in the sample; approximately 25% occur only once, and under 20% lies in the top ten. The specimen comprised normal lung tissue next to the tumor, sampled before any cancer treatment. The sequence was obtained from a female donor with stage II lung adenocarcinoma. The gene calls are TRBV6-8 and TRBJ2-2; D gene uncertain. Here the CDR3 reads CASKFSRAVNTGELFF. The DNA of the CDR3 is TGTGCCAGCAAGTTCTCCCGGGCCGTCAACACCGGGGAGCTGTTTTTT.